The sequence of this T cell receptor beta chain was determined in a study of regulatory T cells in long-lasting Graves disease. Trimming cost V 3 bases and J 4 bases, with 16 bases left between them. CDR1 and CDR2 from the germline V gene are MGHDK and SYGVNS. The CDR3 consists of 15 residues. CDR3 regions were amplified by Arm-PCR using iRepertoire HTBI primers to build TCR beta libraries. TCRdb re-derived calls from the multiplex PCR reads in MiXCR, one entry per CDR3 protein. Here the sample spans under 500,000 distinct CDR3 sequences, about 16% being singletons. This clonotype was recorded many times. The time point here: newly diagnosed GD, antithyroid drugs for less than 3 months. The TCR library used RNA extracted from PBMCs. These data are also associated with another study on T cells in Graves' hyperthyroidism and ophthalmopathy.

The starting material was peripheral blood mononuclear cells (PBMCs), obtained at new diagnosis, from a patient treated with antithyroid drugs. This rearrangement joins TRBV25-1 to TRBJ2-7; D ambiguous. The receptor was isolated from a woman in her twenties or thirties with Graves disease. DNA of the CDR3: TGTGCCAGCAGTGAGGCGACGTGGGTTGGGTACGAGCAGTACTTC. Protein sequence: CASSEATWVGYEQYF.